Given below is one T cell receptor beta chain in context. Its antigen is currently unknown. Though nominally healthy at sampling, donors likely had unrecorded immune exposures. This entry comes from a study of cytomegalovirus exposure and HLA in healthy donors. Study-wide points: Owing to their indistinguishability, certain V segments, notably TRBV6-2 and TRBV6-3, were excluded.

This CDR3 is 15 amino acids long. The ends were cut back, 3 bases at V and 3 bases at J, with 15 bases in the middle. Germline CDR1 is SGHNT and CDR2 is YENEEA. PCR employed 60 Vbeta and 13 Jbeta primers. In the original workflow: Later, an analysis found some 80 million unique TCR beta chains, and around 10 million of these were shared. Generated by immunoSEQ multiplex PCR, the TCRdb table keeps only in-frame clones and is missing some. That table supplies the V and J calls and clone size; D and trimming were determined from the DNA. This sample has 150,000 to 250,000 clones, with around 79% found just once.

Specimen: PBMCs. This chain links TRBV11-3 with TRBJ2-7; D call uncertain. The receptor was isolated from a girl aged 5 to 17 in good health and CMV-seropositive. This CDR3 is CASSLLPEPSYEQYF. CDR3 nucleotides: TGTGCCAGCAGCTTGCTGCCAGAGCCTAGCTACGAGCAGTACTTC.